Below are 24 T cell receptor beta chains sequenced from a single sample in a study of CD8 T cells in ankylosing spondylitis. Study conclusions and caveats: A TCR beta motif of several highly homologous variants seemed to mark ankylosing spondylitis blood.

TCRdb re-derived calls from the 5' RACE reads in MiXCR, one entry per CDR3 protein. Of approximately 500,000 distinct CDR3 sequences listed, roughly an eighth are singletons. Their recognized antigens are unknown. Sequencing was performed on blood, either unsorted or a sorted T cell fraction (not recorded which). Receptor source: a male donor with ankylosing spondylitis.

The chain has TRBV20-1 and TRBJ1-3; the D gene is possibly TRBD1 (5 bases). V was shortened by 7 bases and J by 2 bases, with 12 bases between the two germline ends. Per germline, CDR1 DFQATT and CDR2 SNEGSKA (reference sequence). The CDR3 runs to 13 residues. CDR3 bases: TGCAGTGTACCGGGGACTACTGGAAACACCATATATTTT. This sequence encodes CSVPGTTGNTIYF.

This clonotype has just a few counts. The J gene is TRBJ2-7, the V gene TRBV16; D not resolved. V gave up 4 bases and J gave up 3 bases, with 13 bases separating them. The CDR3 consists of 14 residues. CDR1 and CDR2 from the germline V gene are KGHSY and FQNENV. Here the CDR3 DNA reads TGTGCCAGCAGCCGTAGCCGGGCCAACTACGAGCAGTACGTC. This gives the protein CASSRSRANYEQYV.

This clonotype has a count of ten or more. The genes are TRBV2 and TRBJ1-1; TRBD1 aligns across 11 bases. The CDR3 spans 17 residues. Unmatched junction bases numbered 13, after V lost 10 bases and J lost 0 bases. Germline CDR1 reads SNHLY; CDR2 reads FYNNEI. CDR3 loop: CATKRGTGGYMNTEAFF. CDR3 in DNA: TGTGCCACCAAAAGGGGGACAGGGGGGTACATGAACACTGAAGCTTTCTTT.

The V gene is TRBV7-2, the J gene TRBJ1-5, with D perhaps matching TRBD1 (6 bases). With 4 bases removed from V and 5 bases from J, the gap between germline ends came to 15 bases. This CDR3 has 15 amino acids. Germline CDR1 SGHTA, CDR2 FQGNSA. The CDR3 protein is CASSSFGGVDQPQHF. The CDR3 DNA follows: TGTGCCAGCAGCTCGTTCGGGGGCGTCGATCAGCCCCAGCATTTT.

The CDR3 reads CSARDVVTDTQYF. The CDR3 bases are TGCAGTGCTAGAGATGTGGTCACAGATACGCAGTATTTT. V and J are TRBV20-1 and TRBJ2-3; no firm D call. CDR3 size: 13 residues. Germline V gene data show CDR1 as DFQATT and CDR2 as SNEGSKA (reference sequence). V was cut by 0 bases and J by 2 bases, with 6 bases left in between.

The chain combines TRBV10-3 with TRBJ2-7, with 9 positions matching TRBD1. Trimming removed 6 bases from V and 5 bases from J; junction bases left unmatched: 8. CDR1 and CDR2 from the germline V gene are ENHRY and SYGVKD. This CDR3 has 14 amino acids. CDR3 in amino acids: CAISRTGQGNEQYF. CDR3 sequence (DNA): TGTGCCATCAGCCGGACGGGACAGGGCAACGAGCAGTACTTC.

This clonotype has just a few counts. The gene calls are TRBV7-9 and TRBJ1-2; unclear D gene. This CDR3 comprises 11 residues. Germline V lookup: CDR1 SEHNR, CDR2 FQNEAQ (reference sequence). V lost 1 base, J lost 13 bases, and 10 bases lay in between. CDR3 amino acids: CASSLVFGSTF. The CDR3 coding sequence is TGTGCCAGCAGCTTAGTTTTCGGCAGCACCTTC.

This clonotype was observed a few times. The V call is TRBV20-1, the J call TRBJ2-1, with 15 bases aligning to TRBD2. CDR3 length equals 18 residues. The junction had 10 bases not matched to a gene; V was cut back by 1 base and J by 6 bases. Germline V gives CDR1 DFQATT, CDR2 SNEGSKA (reference sequence). Written as DNA, the CDR3 is TGCAGTGCTAGAGGCCCCGGGACTAGCGGGAGGAGAGGCAATGAGCAGTTCTTC. This translates into CSARGPGTSGRRGNEQFF.

This clonotype has just a few counts. The chain is built from TRBV20-1 and TRBJ2-5, with 11 bases identical to TRBD2. This CDR3 has 14 residues. With V trimmed by 8 bases and J by 5 bases, 10 bases remained unmatched. The germline V gene encodes CDR1 DFQATT and CDR2 SNEGSKA (reference sequence). CDR3 bases: TGCAGTCATCCCCTAGCGGGAGGAGGGGAGACCCAGTACTTC. As protein: CSHPLAGGGETQYF.

This clonotype was picked up a small number of times. V usage is TRBV12-3 or TRBV12-4 and J usage is TRBJ1-5; D ambiguous. This CDR3 comprises 15 residues. The V gene lost 6 bases and the J gene lost 0 bases, with 12 bases spanning the gap. CDR3 residues: CASSRALDSNQPQHF. In nucleotides, the CDR3 is TGTGCCAGCAGCCGGGCCTTAGATAGCAATCAGCCCCAGCATTTT.

The rearrangement uses TRBV4-2 and TRBJ1-1; D is uncertain. Looked up from germline, CDR1 is LGHNA and CDR2 is YNFKEQ. The CDR3 consists of 14 residues. V was clipped by 0 bases and J by 11 bases, with 16 bases between them. The CDR3 is CASSQDRTPTPAFF. CDR3 DNA: TGTGCCAGCAGCCAAGACAGAACCCCTACCCCGGCTTTCTTT.

This rearrangement joins TRBV4-1 to TRBJ2-3; 8 bases are a match to TRBD2. Trimming at V came to 0 bases and at J to 4 bases, leaving 9 bases not matched to a gene. Germline values: CDR1 MGHRA, CDR2 YSYEKL. The CDR3 sequence is 17 residues long. CDR3 nucleotides: TGCGCCAGCAGCCAAGATCCCCTCGGCGGGAGGTCAGATACGCAGTATTTT. Its translation is CASSQDPLGGRSDTQYF.

Only a few counts were recorded for this clonotype. The chain has TRBV12-3 or TRBV12-4 and TRBJ1-5, with no clear D. CDR3 length equals 14 residues. Trimming shortened V by 7 bases and J by 7 bases, and 17 bases separated the two germline ends. The CDR3 coding sequence is TGTGCCAGCACCCCGGGCCCTACGGGGCAGCCCCAGCATTTT. This codes for CASTPGPTGQPQHF.

This clonotype was counted between two and nine times. The chain uses TRBV6-5 and TRBJ2-1; D call uncertain. The CDR3 has 14 amino acids. From germline, CDR1 is MNHEY and CDR2 SVGAGI. V lost 4 bases and J 9 bases, leaving 16 bases between the germline ends. The CDR3 DNA sequence: TGTGCCAGCAGTTCTAGGATTCGTCCCAGTGAGCAGTTCTTC. Translating gives CASSSRIRPSEQFF.

The genes are TRBV13 and TRBJ2-3, with D possibly TRBD2 on 6 matching bases. V lost 9 bases and J lost 2, with 15 bases in between. The CDR3 contains 14 residues. Germline CDR1 is PRHDT and CDR2 is FYEKMQ (reference sequence). The CDR3 DNA is TGTGCCAGTACCGGCGGGACCTACACAGATACGCAGTATTTT. This codes for CASTGGTYTDTQYF.

The rearrangement links TRBV12-3 or TRBV12-4 to TRBJ2-3; D perhaps matches TRBD2 (6 bases). The V gene lost 5 bases and the J gene lost 2 bases, with 17 bases spanning the gap. The CDR3 length is 16 residues. The CDR3 region has the DNA TGTGCCAGCAGTGGGCGTGGTAGCGGCACCACAGATACGCAGTATTTT. Its translation is CASSGRGSGTTDTQYF.

This clonotype was counted only a few times. CDR3 sequence: CSARDGRVRGNPGANVLTF. In DNA, the CDR3 is TGCAGTGCTAGAGACGGCAGGGTTAGGGGAAACCCTGGGGCCAACGTCCTGACTTTC. The chain uses TRBV20-1 and TRBJ2-6; possibly TRBD1 for D (5 bases). This CDR3 spans 19 amino acids. Looked up from germline, CDR1 is DFQATT and CDR2 is SNEGSKA (reference sequence). V was shortened by 0 bases and J by 2 bases, with 20 bases between the two germline ends.

The V and J genes are TRBV6-1 and TRBJ1-5; D remains ambiguous. Germline V lookup: CDR1 MNHNS, CDR2 SASEGT. The V end lost 6 bases, the J end lost 4 bases, and 13 bases lay between the germline ends. There are 14 residues in the CDR3. The DNA of the CDR3 is TGTGCCAGCAGGGGTGGAGGGATTAATCAGCCCCAGCATTTT. Translating it yields CASRGGGINQPQHF.

This clonotype has more than one count but fewer than ten. V usage is TRBV6-5 and J usage is TRBJ1-5; D is unclear. The CDR3 has 15 amino acids. Germline lookup yields CDR1 MNHEY and CDR2 SVGAGI. With 5 bases removed from V and 8 bases from J, the gap between germline ends came to 19 bases. CDR3: CASSTDPGPGEPQHF. The CDR3 nucleotides read TGTGCCAGCAGTACCGACCCGGGCCCCGGGGAGCCCCAGCATTTT.

This clonotype came up a few times. V gene TRBV6-1 combines with J gene TRBJ1-5, with 10 bases matching TRBD1. Germline V gene sequence: CDR1 MNHNS, CDR2 SASEGT. The CDR3 length is 14 residues. V shed 7 bases, J shed 7 bases, and the junction held 7 bases outside the gene matches. In nucleotides, the CDR3 is TGTGCCAGCAAGGGGACAGGGGATCAGCAGCCCCAGCATTTT. It specifies CASKGTGDQQPQHF.

The chain has TRBV29-1 and TRBJ2-3; TRBD2 aligns across 14 bases. This CDR3 is 16 amino acids long. The germline V gene encodes CDR1 SQVTM and CDR2 ANQGSEA. V trimming: 6 bases; J trimming: 5 bases; junction bases outside the gene matches: 10. CDR3 region: CSVANPGLAGEDTQYF. In nucleotides, the CDR3 is TGCAGCGTGGCCAACCCGGGACTAGCGGGAGAAGATACGCAGTATTTT.

This clonotype appeared many times. V is TRBV12-3 or TRBV12-4 and J is TRBJ1-3; no clear D gene. Between the trimmed V and J ends, which lost 3 bases and 2 bases, there was a span of 8 bases. CDR3 length equals 14 residues. CDR3 sequence: CASSFGPAGNTIYF. The CDR3 DNA follows: TGTGCCAGCAGTTTCGGTCCAGCTGGAAACACCATATATTTT.

The chain couples TRBV11-2 to TRBJ2-7; 10 bases line up with TRBD1. Germline V CDR1 and CDR2: SGHAT, FQNNGV. The junction had 1 base not matched to a gene; V was cut back by 3 bases and J by 5 bases. The CDR3 loop spans 13 amino acids. This CDR3 is CASSFDRGHEQYF. Written as DNA, the CDR3 is TGTGCCAGCAGCTTCGACAGGGGGCACGAGCAGTACTTC.

The gene calls are TRBV5-1 and TRBJ2-1, with 9 bases lining up with TRBD1. From germline, CDR1 is SGHRS and CDR2 YFSETQ. The CDR3 length is 13 residues. V shed 4 bases, J shed 14 bases, and the junction held 10 bases outside the gene matches. DNA for the CDR3: TGCGCCAGCAGCCTAGCCAGGGACAGGGCGGAGTTCTTC. This sequence encodes CASSLARDRAEFF.